This T cell receptor (beta chain) was recovered during a study of beta chain features in type 1 diabetes. Turning to the study itself: The examined sorted cells totaled fewer than 110,000,000 across samples. Study-wide results and limits: Using cDNA template may skew counts toward highly expressing activated cells. Resolution of whether HLA type affects TCRB rearrangement was not achieved here. Patients with Type 1 diabetes showed moderately but significantly shorter TCRB CDR3s in all four CD4+ subsets.

Central memory, naive, regulatory and stem cell-like memory CD4+ cells were sorted by CD45RO/CCR7/CD25/CD127/CD95/CD27. V lost 5 bases, J lost 4 bases, and 12 bases lay in between. The V gene's germline CDR1 is KGHSH and CDR2 LQKENI. The CDR3 consists of 13 residues. In regard to this clone: What it recognizes is unknown.

The authors reverse transcribed all of the isolated RNA, so sequencing captured expressed TCRB transcripts. Profiled with immunoSEQ multiplex PCR; TCRdb holds only in-frame clones, not every one. The profile shows 330,000 or so clones, around 12% of them singletons. The specimen sequenced was naive CD4+ T cells from blood. The V call is TRBV18, the J call TRBJ2-7; D not resolved. The source of this sequence is a woman between 18 and 30 years old with type 1 diabetes. The CDR3 region has the DNA TGTGCCAGCTCAACGGTGGGCAGTTACGAGCAGTACTTC. This translates into CASSTVGSYEQYF.